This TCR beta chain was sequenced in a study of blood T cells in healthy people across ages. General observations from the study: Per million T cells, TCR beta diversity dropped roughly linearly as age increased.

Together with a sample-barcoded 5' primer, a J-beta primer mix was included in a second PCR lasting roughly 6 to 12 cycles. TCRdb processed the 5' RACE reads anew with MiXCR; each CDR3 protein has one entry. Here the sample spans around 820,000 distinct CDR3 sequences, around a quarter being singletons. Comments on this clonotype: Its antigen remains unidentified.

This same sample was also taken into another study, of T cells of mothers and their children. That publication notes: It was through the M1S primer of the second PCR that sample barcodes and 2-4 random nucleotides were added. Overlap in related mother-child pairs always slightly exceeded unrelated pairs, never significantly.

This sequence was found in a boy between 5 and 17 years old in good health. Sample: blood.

CDR3 region: CSARDENPDWTQYF. The CDR3 nucleotides read TGCAGTGCTAGAGATGAAAACCCTGACTGGACCCAGTACTTC. The chain couples TRBV20-1 to TRBJ2-5; no clear D. V gave up 0 bases and J gave up 7 bases, with 15 bases separating them. Germline V lookup: CDR1 DFQATT, CDR2 SNEGSKA (reference sequence). CDR3 length equals 14 residues.